This T cell receptor beta chain is drawn from a study of response to subunit inactivated influenza vaccine. Germline V CDR1 and CDR2: SGDLS, YYNGEE. V was pared by 0 bases and J by 3 bases, with 13 bases between. The CDR3 is 16 residues long. Using its own MiXCR run on the RT-PCR reads, TCRdb lists one record per CDR3 protein. The table lists just under 250,000 distinct CDR3 sequences, less than 15% of them singletons. The receptor's source is a man between 45 and 60 years old who received an inactivated influenza vaccine. This sample comprised non-naive T cells sorted from PBMCs, obtained 14 to 15 days before vaccination. V and J are TRBV9 and TRBJ2-1; tentative D call: TRBD2 (5 bases). The DNA of the CDR3 is TGTGCCAGCAGCGTAGCTACGAGCGGAGTCTACAATGAGCAGTTCTTC. It encodes CASSVATSGVYNEQFF.